These 21 T cell receptor beta chains were sequenced from one sample in a study of PD-1 blockade in classical Hodgkin lymphoma. Method: immunoSEQ multiplex PCR; TCRdb's copy keeps in-frame clones and lacks some. The table lists about 24,000 clones, roughly three quarters of them singletons. Specified time point: cycle 4 day 1 (C4D1), after 5 to 7 weeks of nivolumab. Relapse after autologous stem cell transplantation occurred in every patient, and brentuximab vedotin exposure varied. The material sequenced was peripheral blood mononuclear cells (PBMCs), taken before the fourth cycle of nivolumab. The receptor set was obtained from a human donor with classical Hodgkin lymphoma.

This chain uses TRBV7-2 with TRBJ2-3; D is unclear. Trimming removed 2 bases from V and 2 bases from J, with 8 bases in between. CDR1 is SGHTA and CDR2 is FQGNSA in the germline V gene. The CDR3 loop spans 14 amino acids. CDR3: CASSLSQDTDTQYF. CDR3 DNA: TGTGCCAGCAGCTTATCGCAGGACACAGATACGCAGTATTTT.

This clone was detected a few times. The V call is TRBV7-2, the J call TRBJ1-2; TRBD1 is a possible D gene (5 bases). The CDR3 runs to 14 residues. Germline V gives CDR1 SGHTA, CDR2 FQGNSA. The germline V and J ends were trimmed by 5 bases and 4 bases, with 14 bases remaining between them. CDR3 sequence reads: CASSLGGGAYGYTF. As DNA, the CDR3 is TGTGCCAGCAGCCTCGGCGGGGGAGCCTATGGCTACACCTTC. Complete variable domain (other parts from reference TRBV7-2 and TRBJ1-2): GAGVSQSPSNKVTEKGKDVELRCDPISGHTALYWYRQSLGQGLEFLIYFQGNSAPDKSGLPSDRFSAERTGGSVSTLTIQRTQQEDSAVYLCASSLGGGAYGYTFGSGTRLTVV.

The rearrangement links TRBV15 to TRBJ1-1; D is unresolved. The V end lost 0 bases, the J end lost 1 base, and 6 bases lay between the germline ends. CDR3 length: 14 amino acids. Germline lookup yields CDR1 LNHNV and CDR2 YYDKDF (reference sequence). The CDR3 sequence is CATSRDLENTEAFF. CDR3 DNA sequence: TGTGCCACCAGCAGAGATTTGGAGAACACTGAAGCTTTCTTT.

In its sample, this clone was seen a few times. The chain employs TRBV6-5 and TRBJ2-1; 11 nucleotides align to TRBD2. V lost 6 bases to trimming and J lost 4 bases; unmatched junction nucleotides: 5. The CDR3 consists of 15 residues. Germline CDR1 is MNHEY and CDR2 is SVGAGI. CDR3 in DNA: TGTGCCAGCAGACCTACTAGCGGGAGTTACAATGAGCAGTTCTTC. Its protein product is CASRPTSGSYNEQFF.

The chain links TRBV5-4 to TRBJ1-1, with no clear D. From germline, CDR1 is SGHNT and CDR2 YYREEE (reference sequence). This CDR3 comprises 16 residues. V was pared by 0 bases and J by 0 bases, with 12 bases between. The CDR3 region has the DNA TGTGCCAGCAGCTTGGGAGGACCTCAACTGAACACTGAAGCTTTCTTT. Encoded protein: CASSLGGPQLNTEAFF.

This chain joins TRBV4-3 and TRBJ2-7; 10 bases agree with TRBD2. The CDR3 has 14 amino acids. The J segment lost 5 bases and the V segment lost 2 bases, leaving 3 bases of the junction unmatched. CDR1 LGHNA and CDR2 YSLEER come from the germline V gene. The CDR3 nucleotides read TGCGCCAGCAGCCAAATCGGGACTAGCGACGAGCAGTACTTC. Residues: CASSQIGTSDEQYF.

The genes are TRBV6-6 and TRBJ2-7, with 7 bases lining up with TRBD2. The CDR3 contains 15 residues. V dropped 8 bases and J dropped 4; count of bases not matched to a gene: 14. CDR1 is MNHNY, CDR2 SVGAGI, per germline (reference sequence). CDR3 DNA: TGTGCCAGCCGTTTGGATCCTAGCGGAGTATACGAGCAGTACTTC. Translating gives CASRLDPSGVYEQYF.

Here the CDR3 DNA reads TGTGCCAGCAGCAGAGGCGGGGGGTATGGCTACACCTTC. Translated, it gives CASSRGGGYGYTF. The chain recombines TRBV7-2 with TRBJ1-2, with a possible D match to TRBD1 (5 bases). The CDR3 has 13 residues. The V gene's germline CDR1 is SGHTA and CDR2 FQGNSA. Trimming removed 5 bases at V and 5 bases at J, with 12 bases between.

This sequence joins TRBV2 and TRBJ2-5; 12 bases fit TRBD1. This CDR3 has 15 amino acids. Trimming removed 6 bases from V and 9 bases from J; junction bases left unmatched: 11. Looked up from germline, CDR1 is SNHLY and CDR2 is FYNNEI. The CDR3 here is CASRAGTGGEGAQYF. CDR3 DNA sequence: TGTGCCAGCAGAGCCGGGACAGGGGGCGAAGGCGCCCAGTACTTC.

This clone was seen a handful of times. J is TRBJ2-7 and V is TRBV15, with a weak D call TRBD1 (5 bases). Trimming left V 5 bases short and J 3 bases short, with 17 bases between. This CDR3 comprises 15 residues. CDR1 and CDR2 from the germline V gene are LNHNV and YYDKDF (reference sequence). As DNA, the CDR3 is TGTGCCACCAGCTTCGAGTCAGGGCCTAGCTACGAGCAGTACTTC. Amino acid sequence: CATSFESGPSYEQYF.

CDR3 bases: TGTGCCAGCAGCGCCGGGAGCTATGGCTACACCTTC. This encodes CASSAGSYGYTF. The genes are TRBV7-9 and TRBJ1-2; D is ambiguous. Germline assignment: CDR1 SEHNR and CDR2 FQNEAQ (reference sequence). The CDR3 loop spans 12 amino acids. The germline V and J ends were trimmed by 5 bases and 4 bases, with 8 bases remaining between them.

This chain joins TRBV18 and TRBJ2-5; D is possibly TRBD1 or TRBD2 (6 bases each). The tail of the sequence fits TRBJ2-7 better, so the J call may be wrong. The CDR3 has 12 amino acids. The V gene's germline CDR1 is KGHSH and CDR2 LQKENI. In DNA form, the CDR3 reads TGTGCCAGCTCACCGGGGGGCTCCGAGCAGTACTTC. Amino acids: CASSPGGSEQYF.

This clone has only a few counts. The genes are TRBV7-8 and TRBJ2-1; D remains unclear. Per germline, CDR1 SGHVS and CDR2 FQNEAQ. The CDR3 extends over 15 amino acids. V was clipped by 1 base and J by 2 bases, with 9 bases between them. This CDR3 is CASSLDVGTYNEQFF. CDR3 bases: TGTGCCAGCAGCTTAGATGTGGGAACCTACAATGAGCAGTTCTTC.

This rearrangement joins TRBV4-2 to TRBJ2-5; D is perhaps TRBD1 (6 bases). The ends were cut back, 1 base at V and 2 bases at J, with 20 bases in the middle. Germline V gene data show CDR1 as LGHNA and CDR2 as YNFKEQ. This CDR3 has 18 amino acids. The CDR3 reads CASSQGYVLSGTQETQYF. As DNA, the CDR3 is TGTGCCAGCAGCCAAGGTTACGTACTCTCGGGGACACAAGAGACCCAGTACTTC.

A single count supports this clone. This chain joins TRBV19 and TRBJ2-3; 10 bases match TRBD2. In germline, CDR1 is LNHDA, CDR2 SQIVND (reference sequence). V lost 4 bases, J lost 2 bases, and 6 bases stayed unmatched. The CDR3 spans 16 residues. The CDR3 sequence is CASSTRTSGVTDTQYF. In nucleotides, the CDR3 is TGTGCCAGTAGTACAAGGACTAGCGGCGTCACAGATACGCAGTATTTT.

The gene calls are TRBV29-1 and TRBJ2-3; D not certain. CDR1 SQVTM and CDR2 ANQGSEA come from the germline V gene. CDR3 length: 13 amino acids. Trimming stripped 2 bases from V and 1 base from J, with 7 bases between. The CDR3 nucleotides are TGCAGCGTTGAAACCCCGGGCACAGATACGCAGTATTTT. As protein: CSVETPGTDTQYF.

The chain uses TRBV13 and TRBJ2-4, with 8 bases matching TRBD2. The CDR3 contains 18 residues. V shed 0 bases and J 4 bases; nucleotides not matched to a gene: 11. Germline values: CDR1 PRHDT, CDR2 FYEKMQ (reference sequence). The CDR3 bases are TGTGCCAGCAGCTTAGGCAGGGGTAGAGCGGGGGATAAAAACATTCAGTACTTC. It codes for CASSLGRGRAGDKNIQYF. The full variable domain, its missing parts supplied by reference TRBV13 and TRBJ2-4, is AAGVIQSPRHLIKEKRETATLKCYPIPRHDTVYWYQQGPGQDPQFLISFYEKMQSDKGSIPDRFSAQQFSDYHSELNMSSLELGDSALYFCASSLGRGRAGDKNIQYFGAGTRLSVL.

This sequence joins TRBV5-1 and TRBJ2-1; maybe TRBD1 (6 bases). Germline V gene data show CDR1 as SGHRS and CDR2 as YFSETQ. This CDR3 comprises 14 residues. The V and J ends lost 2 bases and 5 bases respectively, with 11 bases between them. Written as DNA, the CDR3 is TGCGCCAGCAGCTTAGGCGGACAGCACAATGAGCAGTTCTTC. Its translation: CASSLGGQHNEQFF.

This chain joins TRBV29-1 and TRBJ2-1, with a possible D match to TRBD2 (5 bases). Germline V CDR1 and CDR2: SQVTM, ANQGSEA. V was trimmed by 6 bases and J by 4 bases, leaving 13 bases between them. CDR3 length equals 13 residues. The CDR3 nucleotides read TGCAGCGTCCTGAGAGGGAGTTACAATGAGCAGTTCTTC. Protein sequence: CSVLRGSYNEQFF.

The V gene is TRBV4-3, the J gene TRBJ1-2; D perhaps matches TRBD1 (6 bases). V was clipped by 0 bases and J by 5 bases, with 19 bases between them. There are 17 residues in the CDR3. Per germline, CDR1 LGHNA and CDR2 YSLEER. The CDR3 bases are TGCGCCAGCAGCCAAGATCAAATTCCAGGGGAGGGGTATGGCTACACCTTC. Its protein product is CASSQDQIPGEGYGYTF.

This chain uses TRBV28 with TRBJ1-5; 7 nucleotides match TRBD1. The CDR3 covers 15 residues. V was clipped by 5 bases and J by 1 base; unmatched bases: 5. Germline CDR1 reads MDHEN; CDR2 reads SYDVKM. The CDR3 sequence is CASSRDSLSNQPQHF. CDR3 in DNA: TGTGCCAGCAGTAGGGACAGTTTGAGCAATCAGCCCCAGCATTTT.